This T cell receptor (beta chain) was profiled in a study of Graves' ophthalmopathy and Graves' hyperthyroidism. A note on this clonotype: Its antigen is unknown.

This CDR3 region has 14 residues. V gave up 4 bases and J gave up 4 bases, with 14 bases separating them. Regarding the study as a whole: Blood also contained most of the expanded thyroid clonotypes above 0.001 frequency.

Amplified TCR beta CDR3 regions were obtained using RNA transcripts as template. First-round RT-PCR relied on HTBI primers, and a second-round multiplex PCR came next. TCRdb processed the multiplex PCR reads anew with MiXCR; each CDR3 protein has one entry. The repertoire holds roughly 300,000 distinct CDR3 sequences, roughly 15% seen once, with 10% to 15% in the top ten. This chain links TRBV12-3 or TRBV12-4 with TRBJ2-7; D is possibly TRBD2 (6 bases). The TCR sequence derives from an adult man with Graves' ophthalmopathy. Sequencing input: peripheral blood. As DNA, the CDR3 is TGTGCCAGCAGTTCCCCGGGAGTCTGGTACGAGCAGTACTTC. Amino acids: CASSSPGVWYEQYF.